Presented here are 22 T cell receptor beta chains from one specimen sequenced in a study of human T cells and chemical hapten exposure. Whole blood, unfractionated, served as the material for total RNA extraction. TCRdb re-analysed the 5' RACE reads in MiXCR, keeping a single row per CDR3 protein. The sample consists of 120,000 to 150,000 distinct CDR3 sequences, around 4% of them appearing once. The receptor source for this set is a female donor in good health.

The sample holds a few counts of this clonotype. The chain employs TRBV20-1 and TRBJ1-2; TRBD1 agrees at 8 bases. The CDR3 length is 16 residues. V lost 3 bases, J lost 2 bases, and 11 bases stayed unmatched. Per the germline V gene, CDR1 is DFQATT and CDR2 is SNEGSKA (reference sequence). The CDR3 DNA reads as TGCAGTGCTAGGCGACAGGGGCGCGGTAGGAACTATGGCTACACCTTC. Its protein is CSARRQGRGRNYGYTF.

This clonotype occurred many times. The gene calls are TRBV3-1 and TRBJ2-7; 7 nucleotides align to TRBD1. Germline trimming cut 4 bases from V and 0 bases from J; bases unmatched to any gene: 6. Per germline, CDR1 LGHDT and CDR2 YNNKEL (reference sequence). The length of the CDR3 is 15 residues. The CDR3 loop reads CASSPGGFSSYEQYF. In nucleotides, the CDR3 is TGTGCCAGCAGCCCAGGGGGTTTCAGCTCCTACGAGCAGTACTTC.

This clonotype has a count of ten or more. This chain joins TRBV7-2 and TRBJ2-7, with D possibly being TRBD2 (5 bases). Trimming shortened V by 1 base and J by 2 bases, and 15 bases separated the two germline ends. Germline V CDR1 and CDR2: SGHTA, FQGNSA. This CDR3 contains 16 residues. The CDR3 here is CASSLVGVTLAYEQYF. The CDR3 DNA reads TGTGCCAGCAGCTTAGTCGGGGTTACCTTAGCCTACGAGCAGTACTTC. Using reference TRBV7-2 and TRBJ2-7 for the parts outside the CDR3, the full variable domain is GAGVSQSPSNKVTEKGKDVELRCDPISGHTALYWYRQSLGQGLEFLIYFQGNSAPDKSGLPSDRFSAERTGGSVSTLTIQRTQQEDSAVYLCASSLVGVTLAYEQYFGPGTRLTVT.

A few counts support this clonotype. The V and J genes are TRBV10-3 and TRBJ2-3, with TRBD2 matching over 7 bases. In germline, CDR1 is ENHRY, CDR2 SYGVKD. Losses at the gene ends were 7 bases for V and 0 bases for J; bases not matched to a gene: 10. This CDR3 comprises 16 residues. CDR3 DNA: TGTGCCATCAATCCCGTGGCGGGAGCTAGCACAGATACGCAGTATTTT. This translates into CAINPVAGASTDTQYF.

The genes are TRBV20-1 and TRBJ2-3; 8 nucleotides match TRBD1. Looked up from germline, CDR1 is DFQATT and CDR2 is SNEGSKA (reference sequence). Trimming removed 5 bases from V and 4 bases from J; junction bases left unmatched: 11. The length of the CDR3 is 15 residues. DNA for the CDR3: TGCAGTGCTCCTTTGGGACAGGTTGACGCAGATACGCAGTATTTT. It translates to CSAPLGQVDADTQYF.

This clonotype has at least ten counts. The V gene is TRBV20-1, the J gene TRBJ2-3; D possibly uses TRBD1 or TRBD2 (6 bases each). The CDR3 spans 19 residues. Germline V gene sequence: CDR1 DFQATT, CDR2 SNEGSKA (reference sequence). V was pared by 0 bases and J by 0 bases, with 22 bases between. CDR3 in amino acids: CSARDLDPGAATSTDTQYF. The DNA for the CDR3 is TGCAGTGCTAGAGATCTAGACCCGGGGGCAGCTACTAGCACAGATACGCAGTATTTT.

This clonotype has ten or more counts. The V call is TRBV7-2, the J call TRBJ2-3, with D unclear. In germline, CDR1 is SGHTA, CDR2 FQGNSA. V was shortened by 7 bases and J by 0 bases, with 14 bases between the two germline ends. CDR3 length: 15 amino acids. The CDR3 sequence: CASNPSGSSTDTQYF. DNA of the CDR3: TGTGCCAGCAACCCCTCAGGCTCTAGCACAGATACGCAGTATTTT.

The sample holds many counts of this clonotype. The V call is TRBV6-2 or TRBV6-3, the J call TRBJ2-1; 12 nucleotides align to TRBD2. CDR1 and CDR2 (germline): MNHEY, SVGEGT. The ends lost 6 bases at V and 7 bases at J; junction bases unmatched: 10. The CDR3 is 16 residues long. CDR3 loop: CASRLSSGGAGNEQFF. DNA for the CDR3: TGTGCCAGCAGATTATCTAGCGGGGGGGCGGGAAATGAGCAGTTCTTC.

This clonotype was seen more than once but under ten times. The chain is built from TRBV2 and TRBJ1-1; D gene uncertain. The germline V gene encodes CDR1 SNHLY and CDR2 FYNNEI. This CDR3 is 13 amino acids long. V lost 4 bases to trimming and J lost 3 bases, with 9 bases between them. CDR3 nucleotide sequence: TGTGCCAGCAGTGGCGGTCCGTACACTGAAGCTTTCTTT. This codes for CASSGGPYTEAFF.

This clonotype was observed many times. The rearrangement joins TRBV7-9 to TRBJ2-1, with D perhaps TRBD1 or TRBD2 (5 bases each). CDR1 is SEHNR and CDR2 is FQNEAQ in the germline V gene (reference sequence). Between the trimmed V and J ends, which lost 3 bases and 6 bases, there was a span of 27 bases. There are 19 residues in the CDR3. For the CDR3, the DNA is TGTGCCAGCAGCTTCCTGTGGGACCATACAATGAGCAGTCGCAATGAGCAGTTCTTC. This translates into CASSFLWDHTMSSRNEQFF.

This clonotype was seen at least ten times. CDR3 DNA: TGCAGTGCTAGAGATCTAGCACAGGGGGCAGATACGCAGTATTTT. Its translation is CSARDLAQGADTQYF. This chain uses TRBV20-1 with TRBJ2-3, with 8 nucleotides matching TRBD1. Germline lookup yields CDR1 DFQATT and CDR2 SNEGSKA (reference sequence). The V gene end was trimmed by 0 bases and the J gene end by 4 bases; junction bases not matched to a gene: 6. The CDR3 loop spans 15 amino acids.

This clonotype was seen many times. This rearrangement joins TRBV5-5 to TRBJ1-1; TRBD1 aligns across 7 bases. Germline V gives CDR1 SGHKS, CDR2 YYEKEE (reference sequence). The CDR3 is made up of 12 amino acids. Trimming at V came to 3 bases and at J to 7 bases, leaving 3 bases not matched to a gene. The CDR3 protein is CASSWGDSEAFF. The CDR3 coding sequence is TGTGCCAGCAGCTGGGGGGACAGTGAAGCTTTCTTT.

This clonotype was counted only a few times. This sequence joins TRBV9 and TRBJ1-2; D gene ambiguous. The CDR3 covers 14 residues. Germline assignment: CDR1 SGDLS and CDR2 YYNGEE. V gave up 3 bases and J gave up 0 bases, with 9 bases separating them. The CDR3 loop is CASSGSTPNYGYTF. Written as DNA, the CDR3 is TGTGCCAGCAGCGGATCGACTCCTAACTATGGCTACACCTTC.

This clonotype was found many times. The rearrangement uses TRBV24-1 and TRBJ1-6; D is perhaps TRBD1 (5 bases). This CDR3 is 20 amino acids long. With 1 base removed from V and 0 bases from J, the gap between germline ends came to 18 bases. Germline loops: CDR1 KGHDR, CDR2 SFDVKD. CDR3 coding DNA: TGTGCCACCAGTGATTTCGACAGTACAGTTTCAAGCTCCTATAATTCACCCCTCCACTTT. This sequence encodes CATSDFDSTVSSSYNSPLHF.

This chain joins TRBV7-2 and TRBJ2-3; 12 bases align to TRBD2. With 4 bases clipped from V and 1 base from J, the junction kept 9 bases outside the gene matches. The CDR3 loop spans 18 amino acids. Germline V gene lookup returns CDR1 SGHTA and CDR2 FQGNSA. The CDR3 coding sequence is TGTGCCAGCAGCTCCCATGTCCTAGCGGGGGGGCGCACAGATACGCAGTATTTT. Its protein is CASSSHVLAGGRTDTQYF.

The table lists this clonotype with many counts. The CDR3 region has the DNA TGTGCCAGCAGCTTAAGGCGGAACACCGGGGAGCTGTTTTTT. It is translated as CASSLRRNTGELFF. J is TRBJ2-2 and V is TRBV7-9; D uncertain. CDR1 and CDR2 (germline): SEHNR, FQNEAQ (reference sequence). CDR3 length: 14 amino acids. V shed 2 bases and J shed 1 base, with 5 bases lying between them. Looking up the rest from reference TRBV7-9 and TRBJ2-2 gives the full variable domain: DTGVSQNPRHKITKRGQNVTFRCDPISEHNRLYWYRQTLGQGPEFLTYFQNEAQLEKSRLLSDRFSAERPKGSFSTLEIQRTEQGDSAMYLCASSLRRNTGELFFGEGSRLTVL.

This clonotype was seen at least ten times. The chain links TRBV10-3 to TRBJ2-3; 9 bases match TRBD2. V lost 2 bases to trimming and J lost 4 bases; unmatched junction nucleotides: 13. The germline gives CDR1 ENHRY, CDR2 SYGVKD. There are 18 residues in the CDR3. DNA for the CDR3: TGTGCCATCAGTGAGCTCGTGAATTGGCGGGGGGGCCCAGATACGCAGTATTTT. Its translation is CAISELVNWRGGPDTQYF.

This clonotype was counted ten times or more. This sequence joins TRBV5-5 and TRBJ1-2; 7 nucleotides match TRBD1. This CDR3 spans 15 amino acids. Germline V gene sequence: CDR1 SGHKS, CDR2 YYEKEE (reference sequence). With 0 bases clipped from V and 9 bases from J, the junction kept 11 bases outside the gene matches. The CDR3 sequence is CASSLEPGGSSSYTF. CDR3 sequence (DNA): TGTGCCAGCAGCTTGGAACCAGGGGGATCGAGCAGCTACACCTTC.

This clonotype was detected only once. This chain uses TRBV30 with TRBJ1-2, with D possibly TRBD1 on 5 matching bases. Trimming took 0 bases from V and 6 from J, leaving 8 bases between them. CDR1 is GTSNPN, CDR2 SVGIG, per germline (reference sequence). The CDR3 extends over 12 amino acids. DNA of the CDR3: TGTGCCTGGAGTGTACGGGGCAATGGCTACACCTTC. Translation gives CAWSVRGNGYTF.

In this sample, this clonotype turned up a few times. The genes are TRBV2 and TRBJ1-5; D is unresolved. The V end lost 3 bases, the J end lost 4 bases, and 10 bases lay between the germline ends. The germline V gene encodes CDR1 SNHLY and CDR2 FYNNEI. The CDR3 covers 14 residues. This CDR3 is CASSDVSQNQPQHF. The CDR3 region has the DNA TGTGCCAGCAGTGATGTCAGCCAGAATCAGCCCCAGCATTTT.

This clonotype has a count of ten or more. This chain connects TRBV6-1 to TRBJ1-5; D ambiguous. V gave up 1 base and J gave up 2 bases, with 12 bases separating them. The CDR3 is made up of 16 amino acids. Germline loops: CDR1 MNHNS, CDR2 SASEGT. CDR3: CASSEGEGAGNQPQHF. The CDR3 DNA is TGTGCCAGCAGTGAAGGCGAGGGCGCGGGCAATCAGCCCCAGCATTTT.

On this clonotype itself: This may be a read error: a much more frequent sequence differs by one nucleotide. This CDR3 is CASSQEGELKEKLFF. The CDR3 DNA reads TGTGCCAGCAGCCAAGAAGGCGAACTAAAAGAAAAACTGTTTTTT. The V and J genes are TRBV4-2 and TRBJ1-4; the D is unclear. In germline, CDR1 is LGHNA, CDR2 YNFKEQ. V was trimmed by 0 bases and J by 8 bases, leaving 13 bases between them. The CDR3 totals 15 residues.